The TCR beta chain under discussion was sequenced for a study of regulatory T cells in long-lasting Graves disease. Trimming pared 1 base from V and 3 bases from J, leaving 13 bases between. Germline V gene data show CDR1 as SEHNR and CDR2 as FQNEAQ (reference sequence). The CDR3 contains 15 residues. Libraries of TCR beta came from iRepertoire HTBI primers plus Arm-PCR of CDR3 regions. TCRdb reanalysed the multiplex PCR reads using MiXCR and keeps one entry per CDR3 protein. The data show around 500,000 distinct CDR3 sequences, less than 25% seen once. As to time point: persistent/refractory GD, antithyroid drugs over 5 years with positive TRAb. PBMCs provided the RNA from which the TCR library was made. This clonotype came up many times.

The starting material was peripheral blood mononuclear cells (PBMCs), obtained when the disease was refractory, from a patient treated with antithyroid drugs. This chain joins TRBV7-9 and TRBJ2-7; D might be TRBD1 (5 bases). This TCR came from a female donor with Graves disease. The CDR3 DNA reads as TGTGCCAGCAGCTTAGGAGACAGCCTTATCTACGAGCAGTACTTC. As protein: CASSLGDSLIYEQYF. The variable domain in full, with the rest retrieved from reference TRBV7-9 and TRBJ2-7, is DTGVSQNPRHKITKRGQNVTFRCDPISEHNRLYWYRQTLGQGPEFLTYFQNEAQLEKSRLLSDRFSAERPKGSFSTLEIQRTEQGDSAMYLCASSLGDSLIYEQYFGPGTRLTVT.